This T cell receptor beta chain was profiled in a study of glioma-infiltrating T cells listed by TCRdb under 2016. Regarding the study in general: Sequencing of TCR alpha- and beta-chain repertoires was performed on glioma tissue, on non-neoplastic brain tissue, and on matched peripheral blood mononuclear cells. Three low-grade glioma patients, fewer than 10 primary glioblastoma patients, and three non-glioma patients who contributed non-neoplastic brain tissue made up the paired cohort. To gauge divergence between tissue and blood T-cell populations, every tissue-infiltrating repertoire was compared against the peripheral blood repertoire from the same patient.

The CDR1 and CDR2 encoded by the germline V gene are LGHNA and YNFKEQ. Its CDR3 holds 15 amino acids, cysteine through phenylalanine. The only DNA kept is the CDR3, 45 bases in frame from the first base. Overall results and qualifications from the work: VJ-independent divergence between tissue and blood was below expectation in non-neoplastic patients but above expectation in all gliomas, especially low-grade gliomas. Very few CDR3 sequences were found to be shared between tissue and blood, and this scarcity was attributed to high CDR3 diversity and limited sampling. Group comparisons rested on small numbers: three non-neoplastic, three low-grade glioma and roughly 8 glioblastoma patients.

In regard to this clonotype: Its recognized antigen is unknown. One end of the junction fails to match germline, which may point to a read error.

TCR alpha and beta CDR3 regions were amplified with the iRepertoire nested amplicon-rescue multiplex PCR (arm-PCR) platform from RNA. One-step reverse transcription and amplification used roughly 95-400 ng of tissue mRNA or PBMC total RNA as input. After bead purification, a secondary multiplex PCR added Illumina adapters, and libraries were gel-purified between 200 and 400 bp. Internal 6-nucleotide barcodes were carried by the libraries and were used for demultiplexing. Sequencing of the libraries was done on an Illumina MiSeq using 2x220 or 2x250 nucleotide paired-end reads. The study's processing was this. Paired reads were merged using FLASH 1.2.11 and were aligned to the GRCh37 human genome using BWA-MEM, after which TRA and TRB reads were extracted. V and J assignment used an IMGT-derived reference of cassette sequences and CDR3 motifs that included pseudogenes. Reads were translated in three frames, and productive CDR3s were defined as those with a C...FGXG motif and no stop codons. A clonotype was defined as a unique combination of a V-J cassette pair and a CDR3 amino acid sequence. Reads were filtered by Hamming distance, with the threshold set by the sequence error rate of each sample in mapped regions. Using fastp at Q25 and MiXCR, TCRdb reprocessed the public reads and kept productive beta chains. Rows merge per CDR3 protein into single entries with the most common DNA and genes. TCRdb's processing, not the study's, gives the V and J calls here. Recorded for this sample are a few thousand distinct CDR3 sequences; around 34% of them occurred a single time. The ten top clones hold around 7.3% of the sample.

The chain employs TRBV4-2 and TRBJ1-4; a stretch of 9 junction bases matches TRBD1. The specimen was glioma tissue, nonneoplastic brain tissue, or PBMCs (not recorded which). The sequence derives from a human donor with low-grade glioma or glioblastoma, undergoing nonglioma brain surgery, or in good health (not recorded which). The DNA sequence reads TGTGCCAGGAGCCGAGGGGACAGGGACGTTGAAGAACTGTTTTTT. It translates as CARSRGDRDVEELFF.